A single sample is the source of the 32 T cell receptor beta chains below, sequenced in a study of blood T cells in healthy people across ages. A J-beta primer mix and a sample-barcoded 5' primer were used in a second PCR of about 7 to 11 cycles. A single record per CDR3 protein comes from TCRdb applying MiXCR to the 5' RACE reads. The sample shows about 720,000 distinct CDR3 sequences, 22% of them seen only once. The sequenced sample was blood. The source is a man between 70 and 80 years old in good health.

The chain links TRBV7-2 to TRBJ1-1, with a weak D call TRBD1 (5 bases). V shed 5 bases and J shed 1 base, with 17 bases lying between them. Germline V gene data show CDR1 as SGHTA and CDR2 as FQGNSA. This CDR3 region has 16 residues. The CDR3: CASSQGQGGPNTEAFF. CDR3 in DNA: TGTGCCAGCAGCCAAGGGCAGGGTGGTCCGAACACTGAAGCTTTCTTT. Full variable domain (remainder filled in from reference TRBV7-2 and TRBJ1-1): GAGVSQSPSNKVTEKGKDVELRCDPISGHTALYWYRQSLGQGLEFLIYFQGNSAPDKSGLPSDRFSAERTGGSVSTLTIQRTQQEDSAVYLCASSQGQGGPNTEAFFGQGTRLTVV.

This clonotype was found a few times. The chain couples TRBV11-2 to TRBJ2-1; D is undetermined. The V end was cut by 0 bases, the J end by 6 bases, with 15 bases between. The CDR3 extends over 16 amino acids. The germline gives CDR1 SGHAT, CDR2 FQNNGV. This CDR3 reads CASSLESAPTLNEQFF. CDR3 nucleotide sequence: TGTGCCAGCAGCTTAGAATCGGCCCCAACCCTCAATGAGCAGTTCTTC.

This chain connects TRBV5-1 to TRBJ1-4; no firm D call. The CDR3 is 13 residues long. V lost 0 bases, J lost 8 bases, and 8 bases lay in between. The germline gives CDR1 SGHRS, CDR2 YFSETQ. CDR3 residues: CASSLDPKEKLFF. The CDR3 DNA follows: TGCGCCAGCAGCTTGGACCCCAAGGAAAAACTGTTTTTT.

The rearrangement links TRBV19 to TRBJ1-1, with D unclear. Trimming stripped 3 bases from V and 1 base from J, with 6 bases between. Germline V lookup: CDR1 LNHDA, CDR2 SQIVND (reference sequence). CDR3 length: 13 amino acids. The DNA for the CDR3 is TGTGCCAGTAGTATTTTACGGAACACTGAAGCTTTCTTT. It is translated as CASSILRNTEAFF.

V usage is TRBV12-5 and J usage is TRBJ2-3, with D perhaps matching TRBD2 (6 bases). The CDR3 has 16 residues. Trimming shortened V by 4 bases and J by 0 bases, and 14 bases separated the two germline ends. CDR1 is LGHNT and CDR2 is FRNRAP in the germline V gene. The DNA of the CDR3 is TGTGCTAGTGGTTCCCTCCTGGCGGGAAGCACAGATACGCAGTATTTT. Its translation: CASGSLLAGSTDTQYF. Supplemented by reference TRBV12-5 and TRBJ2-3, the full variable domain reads DARVTQTPRHKVTEMGQEVTMRCQPILGHNTVFWYRQTMMQGLELLAYFRNRAPLDDSGMPKDRFSAEMPDATLATLKIQPSEPRDSAVYFCASGSLLAGSTDTQYFGPGTRLTVL.

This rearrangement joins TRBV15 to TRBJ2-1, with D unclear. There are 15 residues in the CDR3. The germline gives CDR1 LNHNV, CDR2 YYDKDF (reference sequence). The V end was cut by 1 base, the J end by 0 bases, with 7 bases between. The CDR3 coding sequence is TGTGCCACCAGCAGAGCTGATAGCTCCTACAATGAGCAGTTCTTC. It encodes CATSRADSSYNEQFF.

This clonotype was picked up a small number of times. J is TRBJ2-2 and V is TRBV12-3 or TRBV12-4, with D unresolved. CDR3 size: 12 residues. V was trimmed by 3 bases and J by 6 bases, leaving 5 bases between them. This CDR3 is CASSFFSGELFF. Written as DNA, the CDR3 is TGTGCCAGCAGTTTTTTTTCCGGGGAGCTGTTTTTT.

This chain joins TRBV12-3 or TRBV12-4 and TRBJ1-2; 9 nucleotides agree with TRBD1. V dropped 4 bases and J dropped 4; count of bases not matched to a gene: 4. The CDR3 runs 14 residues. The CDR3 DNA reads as TGTGCCAGCAGTTGGGACAGGGAGGGCTATGGCTACACCTTC. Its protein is CASSWDREGYGYTF.

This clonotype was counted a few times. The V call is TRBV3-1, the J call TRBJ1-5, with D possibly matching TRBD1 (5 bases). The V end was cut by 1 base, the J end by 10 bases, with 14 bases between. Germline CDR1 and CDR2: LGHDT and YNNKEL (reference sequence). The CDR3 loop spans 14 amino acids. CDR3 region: CASSQAQGVGPQHF. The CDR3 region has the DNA TGTGCCAGCAGCCAAGCGCAGGGCGTAGGACCCCAGCATTTT.

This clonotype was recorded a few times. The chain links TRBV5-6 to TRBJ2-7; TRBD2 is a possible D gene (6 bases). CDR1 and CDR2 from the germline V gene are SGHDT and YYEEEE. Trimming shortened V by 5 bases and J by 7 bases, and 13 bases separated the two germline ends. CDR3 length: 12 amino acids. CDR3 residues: CASSKTGREQYF. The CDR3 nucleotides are TGTGCCAGCAGTAAGACGGGGAGGGAGCAGTACTTC.

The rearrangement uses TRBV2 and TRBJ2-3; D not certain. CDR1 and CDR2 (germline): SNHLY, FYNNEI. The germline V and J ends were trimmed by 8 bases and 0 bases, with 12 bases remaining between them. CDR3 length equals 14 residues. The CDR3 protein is CASLQSKSTDTQYF. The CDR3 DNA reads TGTGCCAGCCTCCAGTCGAAAAGCACAGATACGCAGTATTTT.

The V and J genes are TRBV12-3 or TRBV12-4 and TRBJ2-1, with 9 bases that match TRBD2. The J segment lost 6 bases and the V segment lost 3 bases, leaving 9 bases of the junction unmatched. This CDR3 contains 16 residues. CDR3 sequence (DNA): TGTGCCAGCAGTTTTCGGCGGGGGGGGGCGAGCAATGAGCAGTTCTTC. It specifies CASSFRRGGASNEQFF.

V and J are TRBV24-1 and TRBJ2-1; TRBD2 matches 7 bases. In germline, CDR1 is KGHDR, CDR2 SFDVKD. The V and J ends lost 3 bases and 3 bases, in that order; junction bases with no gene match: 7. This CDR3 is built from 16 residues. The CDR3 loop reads CATSDPRETLYNEQFF. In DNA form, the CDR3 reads TGTGCCACCAGTGATCCGCGGGAGACCCTCTACAATGAGCAGTTCTTC.

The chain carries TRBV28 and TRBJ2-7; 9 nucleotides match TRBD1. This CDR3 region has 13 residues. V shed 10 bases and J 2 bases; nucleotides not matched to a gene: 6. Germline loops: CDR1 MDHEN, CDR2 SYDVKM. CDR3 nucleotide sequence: TGTGCCATCGGTAACAGGGGGCCCTACGAGCAGTACTTC. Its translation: CAIGNRGPYEQYF. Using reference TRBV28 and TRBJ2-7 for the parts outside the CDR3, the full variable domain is DVKVTQSSRYLVKRTGEKVFLECVQDMDHENMFWYRQDPGLGLRLIYFSYDVKMKEKGDIPEGYSVSREKKERFSLILESASTNQTSMYLCAIGNRGPYEQYFGPGTRLTVT.

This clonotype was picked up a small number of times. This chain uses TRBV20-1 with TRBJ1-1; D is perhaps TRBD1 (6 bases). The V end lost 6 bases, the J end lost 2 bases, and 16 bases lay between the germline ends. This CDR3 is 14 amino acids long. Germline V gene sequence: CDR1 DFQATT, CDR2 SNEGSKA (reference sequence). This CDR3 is CSADPGAINTEAFF. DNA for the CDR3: TGCAGTGCCGACCCAGGGGCGATCAACACTGAAGCTTTCTTT.

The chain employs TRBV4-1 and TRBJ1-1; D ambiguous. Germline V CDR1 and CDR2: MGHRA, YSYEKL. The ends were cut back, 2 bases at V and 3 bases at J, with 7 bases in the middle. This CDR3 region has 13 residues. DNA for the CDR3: TGCGCCAGCAGCCAATGGTCCCACACTGAAGCTTTCTTT. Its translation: CASSQWSHTEAFF.

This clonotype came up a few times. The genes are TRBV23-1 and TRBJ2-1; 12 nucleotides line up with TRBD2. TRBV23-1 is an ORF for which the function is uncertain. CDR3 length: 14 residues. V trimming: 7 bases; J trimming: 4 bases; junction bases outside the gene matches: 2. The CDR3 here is CASTSGGGYNEQFF. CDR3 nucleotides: TGCGCCAGCACTAGCGGGGGGGGATACAATGAGCAGTTCTTC.

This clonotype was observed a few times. The CDR3 loop reads CSVYGTNRGTQYF. CDR3 sequence (DNA): TGCAGTGTCTACGGGACTAACCGTGGGACCCAGTACTTC. This chain links TRBV20-1 with TRBJ2-5; TRBD2 agrees at 7 bases. The CDR3 consists of 13 residues. V trimming: 7 bases; J trimming: 7 bases; junction bases outside the gene matches: 12. Per the germline V gene, CDR1 is DFQATT and CDR2 is SNEGSKA (reference sequence).

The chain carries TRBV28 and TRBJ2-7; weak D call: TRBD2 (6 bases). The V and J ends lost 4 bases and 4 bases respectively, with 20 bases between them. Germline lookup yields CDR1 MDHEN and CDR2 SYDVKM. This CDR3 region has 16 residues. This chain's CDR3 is CASSSPRGSPLYEQYF. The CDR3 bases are TGTGCCAGCAGTTCTCCCCGGGGGTCACCTCTTTACGAGCAGTACTTC.

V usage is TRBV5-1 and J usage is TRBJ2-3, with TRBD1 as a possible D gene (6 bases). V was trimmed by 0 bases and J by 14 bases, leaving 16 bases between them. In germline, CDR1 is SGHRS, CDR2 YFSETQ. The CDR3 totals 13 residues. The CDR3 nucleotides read TGCGCCAGCAGCTTGGCCGACAGGCGTCCCTCGTATTTT. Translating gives CASSLADRRPSYF.

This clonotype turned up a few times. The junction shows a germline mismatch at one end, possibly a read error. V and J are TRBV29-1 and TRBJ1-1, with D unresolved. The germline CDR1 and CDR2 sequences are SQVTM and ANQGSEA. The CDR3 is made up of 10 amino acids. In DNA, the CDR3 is TGCAGCGTTAAAGACGCTGAAGCTTTCTTT. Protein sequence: CSVKDAEAFF. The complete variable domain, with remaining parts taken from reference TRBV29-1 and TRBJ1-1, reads SAVISQKPSRDICQRGTSLTIQCQVDSQVTMMFWYRQQPGQSLTLIATANQGSEATYESGFVIDKFPISRPNLTFSTLTVSNMSPEDSSIYLCSVKDAEAFFGQGTRLTVV.

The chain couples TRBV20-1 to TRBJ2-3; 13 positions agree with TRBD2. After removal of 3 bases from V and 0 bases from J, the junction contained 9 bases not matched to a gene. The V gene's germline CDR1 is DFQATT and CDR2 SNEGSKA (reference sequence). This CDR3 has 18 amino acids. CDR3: CSASTSGGVTPSTDTQYF. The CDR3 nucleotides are TGCAGTGCTAGCACTAGCGGGGGGGTTACCCCTAGCACAGATACGCAGTATTTT.

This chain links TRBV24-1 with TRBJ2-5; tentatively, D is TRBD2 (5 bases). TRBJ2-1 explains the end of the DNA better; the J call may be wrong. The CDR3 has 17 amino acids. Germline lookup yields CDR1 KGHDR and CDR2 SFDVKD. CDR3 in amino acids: CATSDTPRRGHPHEQFF. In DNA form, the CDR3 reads TGTGCCACCAGTGATACACCACGCCGGGGTCATCCCCATGAGCAGTTCTTC.

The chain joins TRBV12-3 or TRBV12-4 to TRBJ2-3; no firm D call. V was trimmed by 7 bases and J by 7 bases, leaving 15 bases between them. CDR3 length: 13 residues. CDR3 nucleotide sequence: TGTGCCAGCAAACTAAAGGGTCTGAATACGCAGTATTTT. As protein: CASKLKGLNTQYF.

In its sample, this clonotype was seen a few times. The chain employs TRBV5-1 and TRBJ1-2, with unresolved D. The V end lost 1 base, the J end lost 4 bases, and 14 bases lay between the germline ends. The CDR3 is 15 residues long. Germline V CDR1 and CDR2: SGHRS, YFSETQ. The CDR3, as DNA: TGCGCCAGCAGCTTGTCCCACAGCGGGCGCTATGGCTACACCTTC. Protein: CASSLSHSGRYGYTF.

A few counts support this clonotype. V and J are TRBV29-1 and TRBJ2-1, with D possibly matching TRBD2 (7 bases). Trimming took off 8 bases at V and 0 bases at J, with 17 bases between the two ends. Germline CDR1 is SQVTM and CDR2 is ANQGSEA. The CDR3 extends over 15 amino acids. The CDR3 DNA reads TGCAGCTCTGAGGGGGAGGGGCTCTCCTACAATGAGCAGTTCTTC. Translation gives CSSEGEGLSYNEQFF.

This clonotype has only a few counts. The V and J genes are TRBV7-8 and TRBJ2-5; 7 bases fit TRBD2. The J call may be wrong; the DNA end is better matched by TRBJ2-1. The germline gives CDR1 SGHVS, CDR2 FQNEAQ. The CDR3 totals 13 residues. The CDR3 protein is CASSPRETNEQFF. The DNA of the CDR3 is TGTGCCAGCAGCCCGCGGGAGACCAATGAGCAGTTCTTC.

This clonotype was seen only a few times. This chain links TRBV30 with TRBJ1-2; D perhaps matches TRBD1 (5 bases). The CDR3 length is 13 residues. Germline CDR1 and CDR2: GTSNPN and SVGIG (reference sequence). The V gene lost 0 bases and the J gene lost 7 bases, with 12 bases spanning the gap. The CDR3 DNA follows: TGTGCCTGGAGTGTAAGCGGGGGAGGTGGCTACACCTTC. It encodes CAWSVSGGGGYTF.

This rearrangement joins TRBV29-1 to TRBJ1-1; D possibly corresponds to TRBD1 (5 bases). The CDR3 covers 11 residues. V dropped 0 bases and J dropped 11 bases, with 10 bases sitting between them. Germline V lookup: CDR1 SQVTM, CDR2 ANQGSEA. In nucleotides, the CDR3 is TGCAGCGTTGAAGATCAGGGATTGGCTTTCTTT. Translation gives CSVEDQGLAFF.

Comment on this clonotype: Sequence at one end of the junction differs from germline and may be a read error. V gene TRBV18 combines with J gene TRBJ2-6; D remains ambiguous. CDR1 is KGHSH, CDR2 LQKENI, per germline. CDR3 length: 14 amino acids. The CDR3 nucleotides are TGTGCCAGCTCATCGGATTCTGGGGTCAACGTCCTGACTTTC. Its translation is CASSSDSGVNVLTF.

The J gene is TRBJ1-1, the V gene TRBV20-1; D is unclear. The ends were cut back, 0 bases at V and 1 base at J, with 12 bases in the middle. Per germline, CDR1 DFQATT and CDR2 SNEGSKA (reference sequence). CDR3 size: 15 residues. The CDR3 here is CSARDPGRQNTEAFF. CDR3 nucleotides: TGCAGTGCTAGAGACCCCGGCAGGCAGAACACTGAAGCTTTCTTT.

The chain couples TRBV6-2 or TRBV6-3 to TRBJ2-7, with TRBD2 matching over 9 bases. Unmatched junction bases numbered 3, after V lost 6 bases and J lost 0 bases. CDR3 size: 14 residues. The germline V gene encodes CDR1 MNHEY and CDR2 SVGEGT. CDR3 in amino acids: CASRWTSVSYEQYV. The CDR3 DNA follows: TGTGCCAGCAGATGGACTAGCGTCTCCTACGAGCAGTACGTC.